Below are 15 T cell receptor beta chains sequenced from a single sample in a study of response to subunit inactivated influenza vaccine. One entry per CDR3 protein results from TCRdb running MiXCR on the RT-PCR reads. The repertoire has more than 450,000 distinct CDR3 sequences, 12% of them found once; the top ten carry about a tenth. Source: PBMCs from blood, taken on the day of vaccination. The receptor source for this set is a man in his fifties or sixties who received an inactivated influenza vaccine.

V and J are TRBV4-3 and TRBJ2-2; no clear D. Deletions cut 2 bases from V and 3 bases from J, with 16 bases between. The CDR3 loop spans 17 amino acids. Germline values: CDR1 LGHNA, CDR2 YSLEER. The CDR3 bases are TGCGCCAGCAGCCAAACTTTCTTCGGGCAGGACACCGGGGAGCTGTTTTTT. The encoded protein is CASSQTFFGQDTGELFF.

In its sample, this clonotype was seen many times. This chain joins TRBV5-5 and TRBJ2-1, with D maybe TRBD2 (6 bases). Trimming cost V 2 bases and J 0 bases, with 12 bases left between them. The CDR3 has 16 residues. CDR1 and CDR2 from the germline V gene are SGHKS and YYEKEE (reference sequence). In DNA form, the CDR3 reads TGTGCCAGCAGCTTTTATGTCGGGAGCTCCTACAATGAGCAGTTCTTC. Its protein is CASSFYVGSSYNEQFF.

The rearrangement links TRBV5-1 to TRBJ2-5; D gene ambiguous. Trimming left V 3 bases short and J 3 bases short, with 9 bases between. This CDR3 is 13 amino acids long. Germline CDR1 is SGHRS and CDR2 is YFSETQ. CDR3 bases: TGCGCCAGCAGCTCCAGTCTGAAAGAGACCCAGTACTTC. Translating gives CASSSSLKETQYF. The variable domain in full, completed from reference TRBV5-1 and TRBJ2-5, reads KAGVTQTPRYLIKTRGQQVTLSCSPISGHRSVSWYQQTPGQGLQFLFEYFSETQRNKGNFPGRFSGRQFSNSRSEMNVSTLELGDSALYLCASSSSLKETQYFGPGTRLLVL.

The chain combines TRBV15 with TRBJ2-3, with TRBD2 identical over 11 bases. V lost 1 base to trimming and J lost 2 bases; unmatched junction nucleotides: 11. This CDR3 spans 19 amino acids. CDR1 and CDR2 (germline): LNHNV, YYDKDF (reference sequence). The CDR3 reads CATSRAYRSGRALTDTQYF. The CDR3 region has the DNA TGTGCCACCAGCAGAGCCTACCGTAGCGGGAGGGCCCTCACAGATACGCAGTATTTT. The whole variable domain, filled in from reference TRBV15 and TRBJ2-3, reads DAMVIQNPRYQVTQFGKPVTLSCSQTLNHNVMYWYQQKSSQAPKLLFHYYDKDFNNEADTPDNFQSRRPNTSFCFLDIRSPGLGDTAMYLCATSRAYRSGRALTDTQYFGPGTRLTVL.

This clonotype was counted only a few times. The V gene is TRBV7-2, the J gene TRBJ1-6; weak D call: TRBD1 (5 bases). Trimming pared 5 bases from V and 7 bases from J, leaving 12 bases between. Germline loops: CDR1 SGHTA, CDR2 FQGNSA. This CDR3 comprises 14 residues. The CDR3 is CASSMGRGNSPLHF. In DNA form, the CDR3 reads TGTGCCAGCAGCATGGGACGGGGGAATTCACCCCTCCACTTT. The whole variable domain, filled in from reference TRBV7-2 and TRBJ1-6, reads GAGVSQSPSNKVTEKGKDVELRCDPISGHTALYWYRQSLGQGLEFLIYFQGNSAPDKSGLPSDRFSAERTGGSVSTLTIQRTQQEDSAVYLCASSMGRGNSPLHFGNGTRLTVT.

Only a few counts were recorded for this clonotype. The gene calls are TRBV5-4 and TRBJ2-1; possible D gene TRBD2, 6 bases. V gave up 0 bases and J gave up 9 bases, with 16 bases separating them. The CDR3 totals 15 residues. Germline CDR1 reads SGHNT; CDR2 reads YYREEE (reference sequence). The CDR3 region is CASSLGGGTRGEQFF. In DNA form, the CDR3 reads TGTGCCAGCAGCTTGGGAGGCGGGACCCGGGGTGAGCAGTTCTTC.

This clonotype was observed many times. The chain employs TRBV30 and TRBJ2-5, with D possibly matching TRBD2 (6 bases). Looked up from germline, CDR1 is GTSNPN and CDR2 is SVGIG (reference sequence). The V and J ends lost 3 bases and 9 bases respectively, with 17 bases between them. The CDR3 contains 13 residues. The DNA of the CDR3 is TGTGCCTGGAGGCGGGATCCGAGTGGGGCCCAGTACTTC. Translating gives CAWRRDPSGAQYF. The full variable domain, completed using reference TRBV30 and TRBJ2-5, is SQTIHQWPATLVQPVGSPLSLECTVEGTSNPNLYWYRQAAGRGLQLLFYSVGIGQISSEVPQNLSASRPQDRQFILSSKKLLLSDSGFYLCAWRRDPSGAQYFGPGTRLLVL.

This clonotype appeared a few times. V is TRBV20-1 and J is TRBJ2-4; no clear D gene. Germline-derived CDR1 and CDR2 are DFQATT and SNEGSKA (reference sequence). This CDR3 spans 14 amino acids. V lost 5 bases to trimming and J lost 9 bases, with 20 bases between them. CDR3 nucleotides: TGCAGTGCTGTCCCACCTAGGGAAGGGTTCATTCAGTACTTC. Translating it yields CSAVPPREGFIQYF.

The gene calls are TRBV5-1 and TRBJ2-5, with TRBD2 matching over 9 bases. The CDR3 length is 16 residues. Germline V CDR1 and CDR2: SGHRS, YFSETQ. J gave up 2 bases and V 4 bases, and 9 bases lay outside the gene matches. CDR3 residues: CASSVGTSLIQETQYF. The CDR3 bases are TGCGCCAGCAGCGTGGGGACTAGCCTAATACAAGAGACCCAGTACTTC.

For this clonotype: The junction departs from the called germline gene at one end, perhaps through a read error. This chain links TRBV10-3 with TRBJ2-1; D perhaps matches TRBD2 (6 bases). The CDR3 contains 15 residues. Germline V lookup: CDR1 ENHRY, CDR2 SYGVKD. CDR3 amino acids: CALSLVAGSYNEQFF. CDR3 nucleotides: TGTGCCCTCAGTCTAGTCGCGGGGTCCTACAATGAGCAGTTCTTC.

This sequence joins TRBV5-4 and TRBJ1-4, with 7 bases matching TRBD1. Trimming cost V 9 bases and J 3 bases; bases outside gene matches: 8. The CDR3 extends over 14 amino acids. Per germline, CDR1 SGHNT and CDR2 YYREEE (reference sequence). DNA of the CDR3: TGTGCCATGGGCAATACAGGGGCTAATGAAAAACTGTTTTTT. Residues: CAMGNTGANEKLFF.

This clonotype was counted only a few times. The V gene is TRBV12-3 or TRBV12-4, the J gene TRBJ1-2, with a possible D match to TRBD1 (5 bases). The CDR3 contains 15 residues. The germline V and J ends were trimmed by 5 bases and 4 bases, with 17 bases remaining between them. CDR3 residues: CASSLGTSTRYGYTF. The CDR3 region has the DNA TGTGCCAGCAGTCTAGGGACGTCAACTCGCTATGGCTACACCTTC.

This clonotype has only a few counts. This rearrangement joins TRBV6-5 to TRBJ1-2; no clear D gene. Trimming removed 0 bases from V and 2 bases from J, with 4 bases in between. Germline V gives CDR1 MNHEY, CDR2 SVGAGI. CDR3 length: 13 residues. The chain's CDR3 is CASSYSANYGYTF. The DNA for the CDR3 is TGTGCCAGCAGTTACTCGGCCAACTATGGCTACACCTTC.

This clonotype was seen only a few times. Here the CDR3 reads CSARALAGGSGSTDTQYF. In nucleotides, the CDR3 is TGCAGTGCTAGAGCCTTAGCGGGAGGATCGGGCAGCACAGATACGCAGTATTTT. V and J are TRBV20-1 and TRBJ2-3, with 10 bases matching TRBD2. The V gene end was trimmed by 1 base and the J gene end by 0 bases; junction bases not matched to a gene: 10. CDR3 length: 18 amino acids. CDR1 is DFQATT and CDR2 is SNEGSKA in the germline V gene (reference sequence).

The J gene is TRBJ1-2, the V gene TRBV6-2 or TRBV6-3; 8 bases match TRBD1. Germline lookup yields CDR1 MNHEY and CDR2 SVGEGT. With 8 bases clipped from V and 7 bases from J, the junction kept 12 bases outside the gene matches. The CDR3 spans 14 residues. The CDR3 protein is CASYRGQGRVGYTF. CDR3 coding DNA: TGTGCCAGCTATCGAGGACAGGGCCGTGTTGGCTACACCTTC.